These 22 T cell receptor beta chains were sequenced from one sample in a study of cytomegalovirus exposure and HLA in healthy donors. The study ran its PCR with 60 Vbeta and 13 Jbeta primers. TCRdb's table, derived via immunoSEQ multiplex PCR, lists solely in-frame clones and lacks some. This sample carries 200,000 to 250,000 clones, approximately 82% of them seen once, and the ten largest clones take about 0.6%. Source material: PBMCs. The receptors here all came from a woman in her thirties or forties in good health and CMV-seronegative.

The genes are TRBV29-1 and TRBJ1-4, with 7 bases that match TRBD1. Germline lookup yields CDR1 SQVTM and CDR2 ANQGSEA. J gave up 7 bases and V 7 bases, and 6 bases lay outside the gene matches. The CDR3 is 12 amino acids. In DNA, the CDR3 is TGCAGCGGTTGGGACAGAGCTGAAAAACTGTTTTTT. Residues: CSGWDRAEKLFF.

The chain is built from TRBV27 and TRBJ1-1; 9 positions agree with TRBD1. The V gene's germline CDR1 is MNHEY and CDR2 SMNVEV (reference sequence). The CDR3 consists of 14 residues. V lost 7 bases to trimming and J lost 4 bases; unmatched junction nucleotides: 7. The CDR3 here is CASTLTGGSTEAFF. The CDR3 DNA reads TGTGCCAGCACCCTGACAGGGGGAAGCACTGAAGCTTTCTTT.

This chain uses TRBV7-6 with TRBJ2-3, with 9 bases lining up with TRBD2. This CDR3 has 16 amino acids. J lost 1 base, V lost 1 base, and 3 bases had no gene match. The germline gives CDR1 SGHVS, CDR2 FNYEAQ. This CDR3 reads CASSLVSGGGTDTQYF. The DNA for the CDR3 is TGTGCCAGCAGCTTAGTTAGCGGGGGTGGCACAGATACGCAGTATTTT.

The CDR3 spells CASTSRGKTQYF. The CDR3 DNA reads as TGTGCCAGCACCTCGAGGGGGAAGACCCAGTACTTC. The V call is TRBV21-1, the J call TRBJ2-5; no DNA check was done on the table's D call, TRBD1. TRBV21-1 is a known pseudogene. The CDR3 consists of 12 residues.

This clone came up once. The chain recombines TRBV6-5 with TRBJ1-6; D unclear. The CDR3 sequence is 13 residues long. Germline lookup yields CDR1 MNHEY and CDR2 SVGAGI. V was pared by 6 bases and J by 11 bases, with 14 bases between. Written as DNA, the CDR3 is TGTGCCAGCAGGCCTACGGGTTGGGCACCCCTCCACTTT. Translation: CASRPTGWAPLHF.

CDR3 region: CASSELVGRGRVNTEAFF. In DNA form, the CDR3 reads TGTGCCAGCAGTGAGCTGGTTGGCAGGGGAAGGGTGAACACTGAAGCTTTCTTT. The chain joins TRBV2 to TRBJ1-1, with D possibly being TRBD1 (6 bases). Germline V gene lookup returns CDR1 SNHLY and CDR2 FYNNEI. The CDR3 spans 18 residues. V dropped 3 bases and J dropped 0 bases, with 20 bases sitting between them.

The chain recombines TRBV2 with TRBJ2-3, with TRBD1 matching 8 bases. V lost 6 bases and J lost 5; bases outside the gene matches: 10. Germline V gene data show CDR1 as SNHLY and CDR2 as FYNNEI. The CDR3 runs 15 residues. Written as DNA, the CDR3 is TGTGCCAGCAGAGCTACTGACAGGGGAGGAGATACGCAGTATTTT. It specifies CASRATDRGGDTQYF. Full variable domain (outside the CDR3, taken from reference TRBV2 and TRBJ2-3): EPEVTQTPSHQVTQMGQEVILRCVPISNHLYFYWYRQILGQKVEFLVSFYNNEISEKSEIFDDQFSVERPDGSNFTLKIRSTKLEDSAMYFCASRATDRGGDTQYFGPGTRLTVL.

The chain joins TRBV5-4 to TRBJ1-1; D is uncertain. V was trimmed by 3 bases and J by 0 bases, leaving 6 bases between them. The CDR3 sequence is 13 residues long. CDR1 SGHNT and CDR2 YYREEE come from the germline V gene (reference sequence). CDR3 loop: CASSSKLNTEAFF. The CDR3, as DNA: TGTGCCAGCAGCTCGAAGCTGAACACTGAAGCTTTCTTT.

The rearrangement links TRBV28 to TRBJ1-2; 7 bases align to TRBD1. Looked up from germline, CDR1 is MDHEN and CDR2 is SYDVKM. The ends lost 9 bases at V and 3 bases at J; junction bases unmatched: 7. There are 13 residues in the CDR3. CDR3: CASAEQGYYGYTF. The CDR3 coding sequence is TGTGCCAGTGCCGAACAGGGGTACTATGGCTACACCTTC.

The J gene is TRBJ1-2, the V gene TRBV5-4, with TRBD1 matching over 10 bases. CDR3 length: 15 residues. Germline loops: CDR1 SGHNT, CDR2 YYREEE (reference sequence). The trim removed 3 bases at V and 7 bases at J, leaving 9 bases unmatched. The DNA of the CDR3 is TGTGCCAGCAGCTCGTCCCGGGACAGGGGACGTGGCTACACCTTC. The encoded protein is CASSSSRDRGRGYTF. Full variable domain (outside the CDR3, taken from reference TRBV5-4 and TRBJ1-2): ETGVTQSPTHLIKTRGQQVTLRCSSQSGHNTVSWYQQALGQGPQFIFQYYREEENGRGNFPPRFSGLQFPNYSSELNVNALELDDSALYLCASSSSRDRGRGYTFGSGTRLTVV.

The chain couples TRBV14 to TRBJ1-2, with 8 bases identical to TRBD1. Trimming at V came to 6 bases and at J to 2 bases, leaving 11 bases not matched to a gene. The germline CDR1 and CDR2 sequences are SGHDN and FVKESK. The CDR3 spans 16 residues. In DNA, the CDR3 is TGTGCCAGCAGTTTATACCAGGGGGCGCAGAACTATGGCTACACCTTC. Protein: CASSLYQGAQNYGYTF.

The gene calls are TRBV7-9 and TRBJ1-2; 8 bases match TRBD1. V lost 0 bases, J lost 4 bases, and 1 base stayed unmatched. Germline loops: CDR1 SEHNR, CDR2 FQNEAQ (reference sequence). The CDR3 is made up of 14 amino acids. CDR3 in DNA: TGTGCCAGCAGCTTAGCGGGACAGGTCTATGGCTACACCTTC. This translates into CASSLAGQVYGYTF. Full variable domain (remainder filled in from reference TRBV7-9 and TRBJ1-2): DTGVSQNPRHKITKRGQNVTFRCDPISEHNRLYWYRQTLGQGPEFLTYFQNEAQLEKSRLLSDRFSAERPKGSFSTLEIQRTEQGDSAMYLCASSLAGQVYGYTFGSGTRLTVV.

This clone was seen once. The V gene is TRBV29-1, the J gene TRBJ2-7, with D tentatively TRBD1 (6 bases). Between the trimmed V and J ends, which lost 7 bases and 2 bases, there was a span of 12 bases. Per germline, CDR1 SQVTM and CDR2 ANQGSEA. This CDR3 spans 12 amino acids. CDR3 in DNA: TGCAGCGGACAGGACAGTCCCTACGAGCAGTACTTC. Amino acids: CSGQDSPYEQYF.

This sequence joins TRBV18 and TRBJ1-4, with unresolved D. V was cut by 6 bases and J by 8 bases, with 13 bases left in between. The length of the CDR3 is 13 residues. Germline V gene sequence: CDR1 KGHSH, CDR2 LQKENI. CDR3 protein: CASSQADGEKLFF. CDR3 nucleotides: TGTGCCAGCTCGCAGGCAGACGGAGAAAAACTGTTTTTT.

The chain joins TRBV28 to TRBJ1-5, with TRBD1 as a possible D gene (5 bases). The CDR3 loop spans 17 amino acids. Germline assignment: CDR1 MDHEN and CDR2 SYDVKM. V lost 5 bases to trimming and J lost 1 base, with 18 bases between them. CDR3 region: CASSSSVGHESNQPQHF. The CDR3 coding sequence is TGTGCCAGCAGTAGTAGTGTGGGGCATGAAAGCAATCAGCCCCAGCATTTT.

The chain joins TRBV15 to TRBJ2-7; TRBD1 matches at 7 bases. CDR3 size: 15 residues. The germline V gene encodes CDR1 LNHNV and CDR2 YYDKDF (reference sequence). V lost 0 bases, J lost 4 bases, and 6 bases stayed unmatched. The CDR3 reads CATSRELGTAYEQYF. The CDR3 region has the DNA TGTGCCACCAGCAGAGAGCTAGGGACAGCTTACGAGCAGTACTTC.

The chain employs TRBV9 and TRBJ2-7; D possibly corresponds to TRBD1 (5 bases). V was trimmed by 3 bases and J by 3 bases, leaving 7 bases between them. The CDR3 runs to 12 residues. Germline V gene sequence: CDR1 SGDLS, CDR2 YYNGEE. The chain's CDR3 is CASSGDSYEQYF. DNA of the CDR3: TGTGCCAGCAGCGGAGACAGCTACGAGCAGTACTTC.

This clone was observed a single time. The gene calls are TRBV5-1 and TRBJ2-7, with 7 nucleotides matching TRBD1. CDR3 length: 16 amino acids. Germline values: CDR1 SGHRS, CDR2 YFSETQ. V was clipped by 1 base and J by 3 bases; unmatched bases: 10. CDR3 coding DNA: TGCGCCAGCAGCTTGACCCCTTCCGGGACAGACTACGAGCAGTACTTC. It specifies CASSLTPSGTDYEQYF.

This clone was seen once. V and J are TRBV30 and TRBJ2-7, with TRBD2 matching 9 bases. The V gene's germline CDR1 is GTSNPN and CDR2 SVGIG (reference sequence). This CDR3 has 14 amino acids. The junction had 8 bases not matched to a gene; V was cut back by 2 bases and J by 6 bases. The CDR3 loop is CAWSIGTSTGEQYF. DNA for the CDR3: TGTGCCTGGAGTATCGGGACTAGCACGGGCGAGCAGTACTTC.

The rearrangement uses TRBV5-1 and TRBJ2-3; D ambiguous. V lost 0 bases and J 3 bases, leaving 5 bases between the germline ends. This CDR3 has 13 residues. Per the germline V gene, CDR1 is SGHRS and CDR2 is YFSETQ. Here the CDR3 reads CASSLVATDTQYF. In nucleotides, the CDR3 is TGCGCCAGCAGCTTGGTAGCAACAGATACGCAGTATTTT.

Here the CDR3 reads CACLGGGSGTQYF. CDR3 coding DNA: TGTGCCTGTCTGGGCGGGGGGTCAGGTACGCAGTATTTT. The chain is built from TRBV30 and TRBJ2-3; TRBD2 agrees at 8 bases. Trimming at V came to 6 bases and at J to 8 bases, leaving 10 bases not matched to a gene. CDR3 length: 13 residues. Germline V CDR1 and CDR2: GTSNPN, SVGIG (reference sequence).

The chain recombines TRBV7-9 with TRBJ2-3; TRBD2 is a possible D gene (5 bases). Looked up from germline, CDR1 is SEHNR and CDR2 is FQNEAQ (reference sequence). The CDR3 length is 15 residues. The V end was cut by 0 bases, the J end by 3 bases, with 10 bases between. This chain's CDR3 is CASSLAPRDTDTQYF. CDR3 bases: TGTGCCAGCAGCTTAGCGCCGAGGGATACAGATACGCAGTATTTT.